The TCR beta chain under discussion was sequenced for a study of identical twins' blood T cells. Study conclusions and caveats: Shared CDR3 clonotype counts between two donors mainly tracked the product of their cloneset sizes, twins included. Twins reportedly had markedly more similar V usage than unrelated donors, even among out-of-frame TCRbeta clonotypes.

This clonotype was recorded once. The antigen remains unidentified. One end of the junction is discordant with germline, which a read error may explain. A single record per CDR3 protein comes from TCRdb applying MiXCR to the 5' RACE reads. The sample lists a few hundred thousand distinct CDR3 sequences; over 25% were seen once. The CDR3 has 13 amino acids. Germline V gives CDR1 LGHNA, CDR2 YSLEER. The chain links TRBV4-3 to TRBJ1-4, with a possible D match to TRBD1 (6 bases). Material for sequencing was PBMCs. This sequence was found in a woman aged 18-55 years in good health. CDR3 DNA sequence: TGCGCCGGCAGCCAAGATTCTCAGGGGAAACTGTTTTTT. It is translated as CAGSQDSQGKLFF.